This record concerns one T cell receptor beta chain sequence. Its target is not known. Looked up from germline, CDR1 is DFQATT and CDR2 is SNEGSKA (reference sequence). The CDR3 is made up of 13 amino acids. The germline V and J ends were trimmed by 1 base and 1 base, with 8 bases remaining between them. This sample is drawn from a study of T-cell memory formation after mild COVID-19. About the research overall: TCR clustering was largely donor specific.

Study-wide points: Whereas later expanders leaned CD4+, clones contracting day 15 to 85 showed a balanced CD4/CD8 makeup. Researchers found some responding clones in pre-infection memory, a sign that cross-reactive memory joined.

TCRdb recomputed calls from the 5' RACE reads with MiXCR, one row per CDR3 protein. The sample lists fewer than 150,000 distinct CDR3 sequences, about a fifth occurring once. Source material: PBMCs or a T cell subset sorted from them (not recorded which). The receptor's source is a man between 18 and 29 years old who had mild COVID-19 (a few samples of this study predate the infection). Cell type and time point are not known. The chain is built from TRBV20-1 and TRBJ2-7; D is ambiguous. The CDR3 region has the DNA TGCAGTGCTAGAGGACTCTCTTCCTACGAGCAGTACTTC. Protein product: CSARGLSSYEQYF.